A selection of T cell receptor beta chains follows, all from one sample in a study of siplizumab effects on memory and regulatory T cells. Measured with immunoSEQ multiplex PCR; TCRdb has only the in-frame clones, and not every one. The sample holds 95,000 to 110,000 clones; about 93% are singletons and the top ten take roughly 0.62%. Sequencing input: Tregs sorted from blood. The receptors come from a human donor in good health. CDR3s include the opening cysteine and the closing phenylalanine or tryptophan. Fields, in order: D gene, J gene, CDR3 length, V gene, clone size, CDR3 protein, CDR3 DNA. The D gene is left open where the match is weak. Some rows mark clone size as missing; the rest say once, few, many or name a class of expanded clone.

D: TRBD1
J: TRBJ2-3
length: 17
V: TRBV2
size: NA
CDR3: CASSDSRGQGRRDTQYF
DNA: TGTGCCAGCAGTGACTCCCGGGGACAGGGGAGAAGGGATACGCAGTATTTT

D: NA
J: TRBJ1-6
length: 10
V: TRBV20-1
size: few
CDR3: CSAKGSPLHF
DNA: TGCAGTGCTAAGGGTTCACCCCTCCACTTT

D: NA
J: TRBJ2-1
length: 13
V: TRBV11-3
size: NA
CDR3: CASSSPTSTEQFF
DNA: TGTGCCAGCAGCTCCCCGACTAGTACTGAGCAGTTCTTC

D: TRBD2
J: TRBJ2-5
length: 15
V: TRBV10-3
size: NA
CDR3: CAISDARGYQETQYF
DNA: TGTGCCATCAGTGACGCGCGGGGGTACCAAGAGACCCAGTACTTC

D: TRBD1
J: TRBJ1-2
length: 15
V: TRBV7-8
size: NA
CDR3: CASSLPGQEGYGYTF
DNA: TGTGCCAGCAGCTTACCGGGACAGGAAGGCTATGGCTACACCTTC

D: TRBD1
J: TRBJ1-1
length: 17
V: TRBV23-1
size: NA
CDR3: CASSPFGGQFMNTEAFF
DNA: TGCGCCAGCAGTCCCTTTGGGGGACAGTTCATGAACACTGAAGCTTTCTTT

D: NA
J: TRBJ2-3
length: 14
V: TRBV6-1
size: NA
CDR3: CASSGTINTDTQYF
DNA: TGTGCCAGCAGTGGTACTATTAACACAGATACGCAGTATTTT

D: NA
J: TRBJ1-2
length: 13
V: TRBV4-2
size: NA
CDR3: CASSNGPASGYTF
DNA: TGTGCCAGCAGCAACGGCCCGGCCTCCGGCTACACCTTC

D: NA
J: TRBJ1-4
length: 14
V: TRBV6-5
size: NA
CDR3: CASRTGVGGEKLFF
DNA: TGTGCCAGCAGAACGGGGGTGGGAGGTGAAAAACTGTTTTTT

D: NA
J: TRBJ2-5
length: 13
V: TRBV5-4
size: NA
CDR3: CASSLTGRETQYF
DNA: TGTGCCAGCAGCTTGACCGGGAGAGAGACCCAGTACTTC

D: TRBD2
J: TRBJ2-3
length: 16
V: TRBV15
size: NA
CDR3: CATSRQLAIATDTQYF
DNA: TGTGCCACCAGCAGACAACTAGCGATCGCCACAGATACGCAGTATTTT

D: TRBD1
J: TRBJ2-1
length: 16
V: TRBV6-1
size: NA
CDR3: CASSVPQGLSYNEQFF
DNA: TGTGCCAGCAGTGTCCCACAGGGGCTCTCCTACAATGAGCAGTTCTTC

D: NA
J: TRBJ2-1
length: 15
V: TRBV19
size: once
CDR3: CASSIGTPGINEQFF
DNA: TGTGCCAGTAGTATAGGAACGCCAGGAATAAATGAGCAGTTCTTC

D: TRBD2
J: TRBJ2-5
length: 17
V: TRBV7-9
size: once
CDR3: CASSLYRGLAGGETQYF
DNA: TGTGCCAGCAGCTTATATAGGGGACTAGCGGGAGGGGAGACCCAGTACTTC

D: TRBD2
J: TRBJ2-1
length: 20
V: TRBV4-3
size: NA
CDR3: CASSQRATSGHSSSYNEQFF
DNA: TGCGCCAGCAGCCAGCGGGCGACTAGCGGCCACTCGAGCTCCTACAATGAGCAGTTCTTC

D: TRBD2
J: TRBJ2-3
length: 15
V: TRBV7-2
size: NA
CDR3: CASSRGPGTSNWQYF
DNA: TGTGCCAGCAGCCGGGGGCCCGGGACTAGCAATTGGCAGTATTTT

D: TRBD1
J: TRBJ2-2
length: 12
V: TRBV6-5
size: NA
CDR3: CASSRQGGELFF
DNA: TGTGCCAGCAGTCGACAGGGCGGGGAGCTGTTTTTT

D: NA
J: TRBJ1-1
length: 11
V: TRBV19
size: few
CDR3: CASSIETEAFF
DNA: TGTGCCAGTAGTATAGAAACTGAAGCTTTCTTT

D: TRBD2
J: TRBJ2-1
length: 16
V: TRBV9
size: NA
CDR3: CASSPRLADSYNEQFF
DNA: TGTGCCAGCAGCCCGAGACTAGCCGATTCCTACAATGAGCAGTTCTTC

D: TRBD2
J: TRBJ2-4
length: 14
V: TRBV5-1
size: NA
CDR3: CASSLRSGVNIQYF
DNA: TGCGCCAGCAGCTTGCGTAGCGGGGTGAACATTCAGTACTTC

D: NA
J: TRBJ2-6
length: 14
V: TRBV2
size: NA
CDR3: CASSRTTGANVLTF
DNA: TGTGCCAGCAGCCGAACGACTGGGGCCAACGTCCTGACTTTC

D: NA
J: TRBJ1-2
length: 15
V: TRBV4-1
size: NA
CDR3: CASSQDPAPTYGYTF
DNA: TGCGCCAGCAGCCAAGATCCCGCGCCAACCTATGGCTACACCTTC

D: NA
J: TRBJ2-5
length: 13
V: TRBV9
size: NA
CDR3: CASSSLSSETQYF
DNA: TGTGCCAGCAGCTCCCTTAGCTCGGAGACCCAGTACTTC

D: NA
J: TRBJ1-4
length: 14
V: TRBV10-3
size: NA
CDR3: CATGRGPSNEKLFF
DNA: TGTGCCACGGGCCGGGGACCGTCTAATGAAAAACTGTTTTTT

D: NA
J: TRBJ1-3
length: 15
V: TRBV5-1
size: NA
CDR3: CASSFAGVAGNTIYF
DNA: TGCGCCAGCAGCTTCGCAGGGGTTGCTGGAAACACCATATATTTT

D: NA
J: TRBJ2-5
length: 10
V: TRBV20-1
size: NA
CDR3: CSAREETQYF
DNA: TGCAGTGCTAGAGAGGAGACCCAGTACTTC

D: NA
J: TRBJ1-1
length: 13
V: TRBV9
size: NA
CDR3: CASSRGRGTEAFF
DNA: TGTGCCAGCAGCAGGGGGAGGGGCACTGAAGCTTTCTTT

D: TRBD2
J: TRBJ2-3
length: 15
V: TRBV29-1
size: NA
CDR3: CSVDRGLADTDTQYF
DNA: TGCAGCGTCGACCGCGGACTAGCGGACACAGATACGCAGTATTTT

D: TRBD2
J: TRBJ2-1
length: 16
V: TRBV10-3
size: few
CDR3: CAISEVTSGTYNEQFF
DNA: TGTGCCATCAGTGAAGTGACTAGCGGGACCTACAATGAGCAGTTCTTC